This T cell receptor (beta chain) originates from a study of T-cell memory formation after mild COVID-19. MiXCR was run by TCRdb on the 5' RACE reads, yielding one entry per CDR3 protein. The table has 250,000 to 300,000 distinct CDR3 sequences, about a sixth seen once. After removal of 7 bases from V and 2 bases from J, the junction contained 8 bases not matched to a gene. Germline lookup yields CDR1 MNHEY and CDR2 SMNVEV (reference sequence). The CDR3 covers 15 residues. Sequencing input: PBMCs or a T cell subset sorted from them (not recorded which). The source is a man aged 18 to 30 who had mild COVID-19 (a few samples of this study predate the infection). Cell type and time point are not known. The V and J genes are TRBV27 and TRBJ2-1; 7 bases fit TRBD1. CDR3 sequence (DNA): TGTGCCAGCAATCAAAGGGGGCTCCCCTACAATGAGCAGTTCTTC. Its protein is CASNQRGLPYNEQFF.